The T cell receptor (beta chain) described here comes from a study of T cells after yellow fever vaccination. CDR3 length: 13 residues. Trimming stripped 3 bases from V and 3 bases from J, with 9 bases between. Germline V lookup: CDR1 DFQATT, CDR2 SNEGSKA (reference sequence). Remarks on this clonotype: Its antigen remains unidentified.

General study points: Repertoires obtained by FACS sorting could include abundant clonotypes that entered as contaminants from the bulk population. Of the clonotypes, a small share occurred in both CD4 and CD8 compartments. Primary-vaccination clones mostly resurfaced post-booster (approximately 96% CD4, more than 85% CD8).

UMIs were added to TCR cDNA along with a universal primer site when it was made by 5'RACE template switching. TCRdb re-called the 5' RACE reads with MiXCR, one entry per CDR3 protein. The sample lists 300,000 or so distinct CDR3 sequences; over 10% were seen once. The starting material was CD4+ T cells sorted from PBMCs, obtained 45 days after the yellow fever booster vaccination. V usage is TRBV20-1 and J usage is TRBJ1-5; D not certain. The clonotype comes from a young man who received the YFV17D yellow fever vaccine. The CDR3 DNA reads as TGCAGTGCTAGTCCGGCAGTCAATCAGCCCCAGCATTTT. This encodes CSASPAVNQPQHF.